The clone carrying this T cell receptor (beta chain) was counted between two and nine times. What it binds is not known. Generated by immunoSEQ multiplex PCR, the TCRdb table keeps only in-frame clones and is missing some. Of about 16,000 clones in the sample, 70% to 75% were seen once. This CDR3 is built from 12 residues. V was shortened by 4 bases and J by 5 bases, with 8 bases between the two germline ends. Germline assignment: CDR1 SNHLY and CDR2 FYNNEI. These data are taken from a study of tumor-infiltrating lymphocytes in localized non-small cell lung cancer. Study-wide background: Resected tumor was paired with non-adjacent uninvolved lung from the same patient. Study conclusions and caveats: TCRbeta sequencing showed higher T cell infiltration in tumors than uninvolved lung. No T-cell fraction difference was seen between IM1 and IM2 tumors.

The source is a human donor with non-small cell lung cancer. What was sequenced was lung tumor tissue. The V call is TRBV2, the J call TRBJ2-5, with unresolved D. DNA for the CDR3: TGTGCCAGCAGTGCATATGGGGAGACCCAGTACTTC. Translated, it gives CASSAYGETQYF.